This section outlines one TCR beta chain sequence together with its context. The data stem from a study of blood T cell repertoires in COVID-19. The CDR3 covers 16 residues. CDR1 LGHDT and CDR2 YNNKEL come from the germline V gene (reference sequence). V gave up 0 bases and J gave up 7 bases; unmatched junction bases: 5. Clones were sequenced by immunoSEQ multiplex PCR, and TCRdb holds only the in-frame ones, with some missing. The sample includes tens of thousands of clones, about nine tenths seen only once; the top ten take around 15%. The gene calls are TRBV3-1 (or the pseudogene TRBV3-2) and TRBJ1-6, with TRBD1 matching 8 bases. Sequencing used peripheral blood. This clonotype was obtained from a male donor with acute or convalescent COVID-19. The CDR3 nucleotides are TGTGCCAGCAGCCAAGATGACAGGGGACTGAATTCACCCCTCCACTTT. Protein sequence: CASSQDDRGLNSPLHF.